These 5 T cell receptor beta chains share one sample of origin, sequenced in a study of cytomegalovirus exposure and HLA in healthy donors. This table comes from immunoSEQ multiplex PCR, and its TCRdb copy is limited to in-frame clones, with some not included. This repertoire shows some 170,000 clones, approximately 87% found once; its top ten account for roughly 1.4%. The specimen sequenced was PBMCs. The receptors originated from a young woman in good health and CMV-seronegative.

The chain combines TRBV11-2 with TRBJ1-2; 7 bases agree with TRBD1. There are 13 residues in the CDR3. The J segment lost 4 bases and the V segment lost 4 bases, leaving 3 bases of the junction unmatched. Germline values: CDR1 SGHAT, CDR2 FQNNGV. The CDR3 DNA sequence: TGTGCCAGCAGCTACGGGACAGCCTATGGCTACACCTTC. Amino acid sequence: CASSYGTAYGYTF. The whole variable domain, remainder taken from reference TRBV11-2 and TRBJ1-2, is EAGVAQSPRYKIIEKRQSVAFWCNPISGHATLYWYQQILGQGPKLLIQFQNNGVVDDSQLPKDRFSAERLKGVDSTLKIQPAKLEDSAVYLCASSYGTAYGYTFGSGTRLTVV.

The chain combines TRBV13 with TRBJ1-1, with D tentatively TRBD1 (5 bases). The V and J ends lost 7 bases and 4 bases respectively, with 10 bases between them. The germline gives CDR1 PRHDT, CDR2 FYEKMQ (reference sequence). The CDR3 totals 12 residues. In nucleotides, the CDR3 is TGTGCCAGCACAAGAAGGGGCACTGAAGCTTTCTTT. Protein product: CASTRRGTEAFF.

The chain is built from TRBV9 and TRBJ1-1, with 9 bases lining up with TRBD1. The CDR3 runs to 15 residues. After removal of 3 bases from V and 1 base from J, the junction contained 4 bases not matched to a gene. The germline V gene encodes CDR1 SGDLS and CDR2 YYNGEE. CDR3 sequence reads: CASSARTGENTEAFF. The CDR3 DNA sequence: TGTGCCAGCAGCGCGAGGACAGGGGAGAACACTGAAGCTTTCTTT.

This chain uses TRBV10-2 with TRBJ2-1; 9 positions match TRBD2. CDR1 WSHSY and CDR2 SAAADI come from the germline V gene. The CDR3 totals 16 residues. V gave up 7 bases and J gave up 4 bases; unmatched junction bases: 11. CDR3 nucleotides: TGCGCCAGCAAACCCCACCAGCGGGGGGATTACAATGAGCAGTTCTTC. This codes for CASKPHQRGDYNEQFF.

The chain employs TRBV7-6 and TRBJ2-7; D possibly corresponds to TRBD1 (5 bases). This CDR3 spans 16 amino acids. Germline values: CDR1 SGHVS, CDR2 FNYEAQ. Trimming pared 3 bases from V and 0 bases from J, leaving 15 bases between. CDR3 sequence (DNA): TGTGCCAGCAGCTTGACCCCCCAGGGAAGCTCCTACGAGCAGTACTTC. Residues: CASSLTPQGSSYEQYF.